Listed below are T cell receptor beta chains from one sample, sequenced in a study of blood T cell repertoires in COVID-19. Using immunoSEQ multiplex PCR, the repertoire was profiled, and TCRdb retains in-frame clones only, with some absent. Of almost 80,000 clones listed, around nine tenths are singletons. Sequenced material: peripheral blood. The receptors stem from an elderly woman with acute or convalescent COVID-19. Both conserved end residues are part of each CDR3.

v_call,j_call,cdr3_aa
TRBV9,TRBJ1-1,CASSVVGDSSSAFF
TRBV11-3,TRBJ2-3,CASSSGTSAADTQYF
TRBV7-6,TRBJ2-5,CASSLVPAGGETQYF
TRBV4-2,TRBJ1-6,CAISRDRVGSPLHF
TRBV5-1,TRBJ2-7,CASSLGTRAAPYEQYF
TRBV5-1,TRBJ1-2,CASSFDSYGYTF
TRBV6-1,TRBJ2-1,CASSERLAGAAPSSYNEQFF
TRBV4-2,TRBJ2-5,CASSQDFGATSGARYETQYF
TRBV19,TRBJ1-5,CASSIDGSQPQHF
TRBV19,TRBJ1-1,CASSSAGGVLDTEAFF
TRBV18,TRBJ1-1,CASSPYSKNTEAFF
TRBV18,TRBJ2-1,CASSPRLAGNNEQFF
TRBV6-6,TRBJ1-6,CASSYEGPNSPLHF
TRBV6-5,TRBJ2-1,CASRTDRGYEQFF
TRBV28,TRBJ2-7,CASSFWGGGTYEQYF
TRBV5-1,TRBJ1-1,CASSVTQGERTEAFF